This TCR beta chain emerged from a study of T cell responses to AZD1222 COVID-19 vaccine. Study-wide background: Second-dose intervals of approximately 4 or approximately 12 weeks were pooled.

Trimming left V 5 bases short and J 2 bases short, with 6 bases between. The CDR3 spans 12 residues. Germline loops: CDR1 MNHEY, CDR2 SVGAGI. Sequenced by immunoSEQ multiplex PCR; TCRdb stores in-frame clones only, minus some. Of approximately 130,000 clones listed, about 94% are singletons. In the case of this clone: Its target is not known.

Notes on the study in general: Reports say nearly half of spike-specific TCRs go after unmutated variant regions. Repertoire collection took place solely once the T cell response had peaked.

The source of this sequence is an adult in good health. The sample was peripheral blood, taken on day 0 of AZD1222 vaccination. This chain connects TRBV6-5 to TRBJ1-1; D uncertain. This CDR3 reads CASSPFNTEAFF. For the CDR3, the DNA is TGTGCCAGCAGTCCTTTCAACACTGAAGCTTTCTTT.